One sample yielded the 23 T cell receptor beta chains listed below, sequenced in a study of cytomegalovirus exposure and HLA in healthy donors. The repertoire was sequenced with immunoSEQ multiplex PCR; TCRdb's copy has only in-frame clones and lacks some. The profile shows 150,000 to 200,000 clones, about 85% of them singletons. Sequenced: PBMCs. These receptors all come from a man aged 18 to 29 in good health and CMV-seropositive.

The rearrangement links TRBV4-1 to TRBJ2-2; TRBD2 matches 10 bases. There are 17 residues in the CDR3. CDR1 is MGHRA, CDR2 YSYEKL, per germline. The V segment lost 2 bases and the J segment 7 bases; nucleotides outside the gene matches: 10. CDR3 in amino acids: CASSQPGLAALSGELFF. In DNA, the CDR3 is TGCGCCAGCAGCCAACCTGGACTAGCGGCACTAAGCGGGGAGCTGTTTTTT.

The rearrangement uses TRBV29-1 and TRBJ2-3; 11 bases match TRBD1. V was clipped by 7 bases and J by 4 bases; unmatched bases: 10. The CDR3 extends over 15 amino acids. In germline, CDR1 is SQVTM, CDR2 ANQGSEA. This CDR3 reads CSADPGQGVSDTQYF. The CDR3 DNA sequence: TGCAGCGCTGACCCGGGACAGGGGGTTTCAGATACGCAGTATTTT.

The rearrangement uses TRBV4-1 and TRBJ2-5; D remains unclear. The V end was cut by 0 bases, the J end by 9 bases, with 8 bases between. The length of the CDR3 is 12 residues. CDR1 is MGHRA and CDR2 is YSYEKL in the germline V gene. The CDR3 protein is CASSQDLAAQYF. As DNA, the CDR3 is TGCGCCAGCAGCCAAGATCTGGCCGCCCAGTACTTC.

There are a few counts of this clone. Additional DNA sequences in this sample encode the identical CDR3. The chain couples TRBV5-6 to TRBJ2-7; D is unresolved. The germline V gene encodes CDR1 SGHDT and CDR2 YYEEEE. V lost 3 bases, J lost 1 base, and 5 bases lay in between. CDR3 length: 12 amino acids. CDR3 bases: TGTGCCAGCAGCTCCAATTCCTACGAGCAGTACTTC. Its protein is CASSSNSYEQYF.

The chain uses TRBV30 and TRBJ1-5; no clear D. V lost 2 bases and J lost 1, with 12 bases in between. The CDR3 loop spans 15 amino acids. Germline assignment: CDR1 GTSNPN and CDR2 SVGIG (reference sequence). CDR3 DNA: TGTGCCTGGAGTCGTGGGAGTGCGAGCAATCAGCCCCAGCATTTT. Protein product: CAWSRGSASNQPQHF.

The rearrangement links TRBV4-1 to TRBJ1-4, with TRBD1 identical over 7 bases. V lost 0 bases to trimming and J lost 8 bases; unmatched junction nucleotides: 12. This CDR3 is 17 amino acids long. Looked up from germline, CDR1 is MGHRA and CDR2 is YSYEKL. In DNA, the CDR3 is TGCGCCAGCAGCCAAGATCCCCCGGCAGGGGGTGAAGAAAAACTGTTTTTT. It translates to CASSQDPPAGGEEKLFF.

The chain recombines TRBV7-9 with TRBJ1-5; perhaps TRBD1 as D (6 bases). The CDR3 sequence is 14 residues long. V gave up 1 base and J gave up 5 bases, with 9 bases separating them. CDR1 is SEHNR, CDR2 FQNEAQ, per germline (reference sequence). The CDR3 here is CASSLGGLYQPQHF. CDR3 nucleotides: TGTGCCAGCAGCTTAGGGGGGCTTTATCAGCCCCAGCATTTT.

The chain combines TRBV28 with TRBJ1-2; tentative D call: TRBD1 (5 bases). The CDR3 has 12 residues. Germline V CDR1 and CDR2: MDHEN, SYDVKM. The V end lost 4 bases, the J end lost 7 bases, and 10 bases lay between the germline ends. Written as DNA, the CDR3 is TGTGCCAGCAGTTCGGGGGGAGGTGGCTACACCTTC. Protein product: CASSSGGGGYTF.

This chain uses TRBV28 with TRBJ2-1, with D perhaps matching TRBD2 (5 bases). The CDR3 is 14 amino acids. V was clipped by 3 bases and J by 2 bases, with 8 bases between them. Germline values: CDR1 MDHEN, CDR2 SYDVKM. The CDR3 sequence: CASSFGGPYNEQFF. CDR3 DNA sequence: TGTGCCAGCAGTTTCGGCGGGCCCTACAATGAGCAGTTCTTC. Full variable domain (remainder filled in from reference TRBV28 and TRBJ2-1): DVKVTQSSRYLVKRTGEKVFLECVQDMDHENMFWYRQDPGLGLRLIYFSYDVKMKEKGDIPEGYSVSREKKERFSLILESASTNQTSMYLCASSFGGPYNEQFFGPGTRLTVL.

CDR3 coding DNA: TGTGCCAGCAGTCAAAGACTAGCGGGAGTCCACGAGCAGTACTTC. It codes for CASSQRLAGVHEQYF. The gene calls are TRBV28 and TRBJ2-7; TRBD2 aligns across 12 bases. Germline values: CDR1 MDHEN, CDR2 SYDVKM. The CDR3 runs 15 residues. V trimming: 5 bases; J trimming: 5 bases; junction bases outside the gene matches: 7.

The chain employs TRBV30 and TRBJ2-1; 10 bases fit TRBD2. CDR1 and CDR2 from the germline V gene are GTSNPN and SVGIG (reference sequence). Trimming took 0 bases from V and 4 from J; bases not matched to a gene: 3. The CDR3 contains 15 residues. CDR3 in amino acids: CAWSVGTSVYNEQFF. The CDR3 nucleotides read TGTGCCTGGAGTGTAGGGACTAGCGTTTACAATGAGCAGTTCTTC. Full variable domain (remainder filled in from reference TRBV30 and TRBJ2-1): SQTIHQWPATLVQPVGSPLSLECTVEGTSNPNLYWYRQAAGRGLQLLFYSVGIGQISSEVPQNLSASRPQDRQFILSSKKLLLSDSGFYLCAWSVGTSVYNEQFFGPGTRLTVL.

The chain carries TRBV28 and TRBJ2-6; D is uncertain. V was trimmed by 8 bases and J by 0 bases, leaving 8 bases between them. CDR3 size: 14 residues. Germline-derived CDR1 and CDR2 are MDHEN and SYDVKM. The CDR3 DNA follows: TGTGCCAGCCTACTAAACTCTGGGGCCAACGTCCTGACTTTC. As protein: CASLLNSGANVLTF.

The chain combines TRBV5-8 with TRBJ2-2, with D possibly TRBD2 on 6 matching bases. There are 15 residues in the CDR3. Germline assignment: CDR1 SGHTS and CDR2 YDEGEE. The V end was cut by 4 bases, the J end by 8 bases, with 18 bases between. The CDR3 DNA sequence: TGTGCCAGCAGCCCTAGCCGCGGGAAGGCGGGGGAGCTGTTTTTT. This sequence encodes CASSPSRGKAGELFF.

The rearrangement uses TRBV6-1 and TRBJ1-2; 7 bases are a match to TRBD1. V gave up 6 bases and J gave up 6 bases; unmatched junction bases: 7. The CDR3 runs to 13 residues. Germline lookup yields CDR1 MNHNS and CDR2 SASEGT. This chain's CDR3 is CASSPTGVDGYTF. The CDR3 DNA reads TGTGCCAGCAGCCCTACAGGGGTGGATGGCTACACCTTC.

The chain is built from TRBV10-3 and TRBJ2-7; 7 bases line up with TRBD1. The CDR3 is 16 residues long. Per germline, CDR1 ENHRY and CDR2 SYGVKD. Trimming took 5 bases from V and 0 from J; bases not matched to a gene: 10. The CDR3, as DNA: TGTGCCATCAGTCCCACAGGGGTCTTTTTCTCCTACGAGCAGTACTTC. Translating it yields CAISPTGVFFSYEQYF.

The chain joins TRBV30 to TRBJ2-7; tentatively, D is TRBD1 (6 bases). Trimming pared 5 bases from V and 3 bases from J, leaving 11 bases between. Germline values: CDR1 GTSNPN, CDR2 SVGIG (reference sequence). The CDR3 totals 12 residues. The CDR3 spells CAWGTYDYEQYF. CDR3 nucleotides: TGTGCCTGGGGGACATACGACTACGAGCAGTACTTC.

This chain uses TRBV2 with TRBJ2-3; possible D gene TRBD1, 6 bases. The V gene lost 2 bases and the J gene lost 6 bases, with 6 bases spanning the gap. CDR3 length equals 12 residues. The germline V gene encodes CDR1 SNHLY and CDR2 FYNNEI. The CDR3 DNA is TGTGCCAGCAGTGAACAGGGGGATACGCAGTATTTT. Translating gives CASSEQGDTQYF.

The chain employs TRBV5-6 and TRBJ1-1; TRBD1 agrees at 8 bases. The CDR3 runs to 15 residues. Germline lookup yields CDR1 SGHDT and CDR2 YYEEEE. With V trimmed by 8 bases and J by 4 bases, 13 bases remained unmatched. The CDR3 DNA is TGTGCCAGTTCAGATCGGACAGGGCGAGGCACTGAAGCTTTCTTT. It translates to CASSDRTGRGTEAFF.

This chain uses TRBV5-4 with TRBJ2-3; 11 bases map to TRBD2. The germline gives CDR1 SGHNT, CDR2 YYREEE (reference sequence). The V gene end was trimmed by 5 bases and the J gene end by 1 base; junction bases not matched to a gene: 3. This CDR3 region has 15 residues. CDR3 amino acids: CASSRSGGGTDTQYF. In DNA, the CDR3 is TGTGCCAGCAGTCGTAGCGGGGGGGGCACAGATACGCAGTATTTT. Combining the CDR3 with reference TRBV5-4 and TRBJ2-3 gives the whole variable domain ETGVTQSPTHLIKTRGQQVTLRCSSQSGHNTVSWYQQALGQGPQFIFQYYREEENGRGNFPPRFSGLQFPNYSSELNVNALELDDSALYLCASSRSGGGTDTQYFGPGTRLTVL.

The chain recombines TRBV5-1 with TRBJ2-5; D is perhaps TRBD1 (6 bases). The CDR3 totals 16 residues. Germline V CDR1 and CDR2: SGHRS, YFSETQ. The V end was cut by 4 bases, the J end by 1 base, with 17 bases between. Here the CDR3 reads CASSLTGPQVQETQYF. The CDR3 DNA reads TGCGCCAGCAGCCTTACAGGGCCCCAAGTCCAAGAGACCCAGTACTTC.

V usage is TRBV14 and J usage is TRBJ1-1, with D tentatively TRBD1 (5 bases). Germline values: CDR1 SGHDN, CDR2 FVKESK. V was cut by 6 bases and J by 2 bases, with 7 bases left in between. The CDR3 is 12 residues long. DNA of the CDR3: TGTGCCAGCAGGGGGCGTAACACTGAAGCTTTCTTT. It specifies CASRGRNTEAFF.

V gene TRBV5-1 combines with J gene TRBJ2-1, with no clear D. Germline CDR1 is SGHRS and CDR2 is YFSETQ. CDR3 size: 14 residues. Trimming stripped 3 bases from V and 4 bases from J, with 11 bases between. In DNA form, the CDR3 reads TGCGCCAGCAGCTCGCAGAATGCATACAATGAGCAGTTCTTC. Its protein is CASSSQNAYNEQFF.

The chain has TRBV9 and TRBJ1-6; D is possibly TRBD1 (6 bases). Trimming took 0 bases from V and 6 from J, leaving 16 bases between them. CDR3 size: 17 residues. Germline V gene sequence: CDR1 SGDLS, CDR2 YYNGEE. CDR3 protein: CASSVEAGVSLNSPLHF. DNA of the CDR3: TGTGCCAGCAGCGTAGAGGCAGGGGTCTCCCTTAATTCACCCCTCCACTTT.